These 18 T cell receptor beta chains originate from one sample sequenced in a study of blood T cell repertoires in COVID-19 (dated by TCRdb to 2020 to 2021). The library was generated by the immunoSEQ multiplex PCR assay. Imported from immuneACCESS, the table was reduced by TCRdb to in-frame sequences with V and J called. These copies leave out some clones; in studies compared against another copy, an unresolved V gene accounts for under half, and the cause of the remainder is not known. The sample table holds about 210,000 clones, of which roughly nine tenths were seen once. In total, the top ten clones hold approximately 8.1% of the sample. Specimen: PBMCs or T cells enriched from blood (not recorded which). These TCRs come from a woman in her late teens or twenties who had recovered from COVID-19.

The gene calls are TRBV4-1 and TRBJ1-2; 9 bases are a match to TRBD1. Per the germline V gene, CDR1 is MGHRA and CDR2 is YSYEKL. The junction had 11 bases not matched to a gene; V was cut back by 4 bases and J by 8 bases. This CDR3 is built from 15 residues. The CDR3 DNA is TGCGCCAGCAGCCTGACTGGGGACAGGGCCGGGGGCTACACCTTC. Translating it yields CASSLTGDRAGGYTF.

V and J are TRBV5-4 and TRBJ2-2, with 15 bases that match TRBD2. CDR3 length: 17 residues. With V trimmed by 5 bases and J by 2 bases, 4 bases remained unmatched. Germline CDR1 reads SGHNT; CDR2 reads YYREEE (reference sequence). In DNA, the CDR3 is TGTGCCAGCAGATGGGGACTAGCGGGGGGCAACACCGGGGAGCTGTTTTTT. Its translation is CASRWGLAGGNTGELFF.

The V and J genes are TRBV19 and TRBJ2-3; D not certain. The V gene's germline CDR1 is LNHDA and CDR2 SQIVND (reference sequence). Trimming left V 5 bases short and J 2 bases short, with 11 bases between. This CDR3 region has 14 residues. The CDR3 loop is CASSEAKHTDTQYF. In DNA form, the CDR3 reads TGTGCCAGTAGTGAGGCGAAGCACACAGATACGCAGTATTTT.

The chain joins TRBV27 to TRBJ1-2, with 8 bases matching TRBD1. This CDR3 comprises 13 residues. The germline CDR1 and CDR2 sequences are MNHEY and SMNVEV (reference sequence). V shed 3 bases, J shed 4 bases, and the junction held 1 base outside the gene matches. The CDR3 loop is CASSFGQGYGYTF. For the CDR3, the DNA is TGTGCCAGCAGTTTCGGACAGGGCTATGGCTACACCTTC.

This clone appeared once. V usage is TRBV9 and J usage is TRBJ2-1, with D tentatively TRBD2 (6 bases). Germline V lookup: CDR1 SGDLS, CDR2 YYNGEE. This CDR3 is 14 amino acids long. Trimming stripped 2 bases from V and 8 bases from J, with 14 bases between. The CDR3 region has the DNA TGTGCCAGCAGCGTCGGGAGTAAGGGCGATGAGCAGTTCTTC. The encoded protein is CASSVGSKGDEQFF.

Points on this clone: Relative to the germline gene, one junction end is altered; a read error may explain this. CDR3: CASSSRTTGGTYDYTF. In nucleotides, the CDR3 is TGTGCCAGCAGCTCACGGACGACAGGGGGTACATATGACTACACCTTC. V is TRBV5-4 and J is TRBJ1-2; 9 bases match TRBD1. CDR3 size: 16 residues. Germline V gene lookup returns CDR1 SGHNT and CDR2 YYREEE (reference sequence).

The chain employs TRBV20-1 and TRBJ1-1, with a weak D call TRBD1 (6 bases). V lost 6 bases and J 6 bases, leaving 11 bases between the germline ends. This CDR3 region has 11 residues. Germline lookup yields CDR1 DFQATT and CDR2 SNEGSKA (reference sequence). CDR3 in DNA: TGCAGTGCCGGCGGGGGCCCTGAAGCTTTCTTT. Amino acid sequence: CSAGGGPEAFF.

CDR3 sequence (DNA): TGCGCCAGCAGCCAAGGGGGACAGGGAGGAAACACCATATATTTT. Its translation: CASSQGGQGGNTIYF. The chain has TRBV4-1 and TRBJ1-3, with TRBD1 matching over 9 bases. This CDR3 contains 15 residues. Looked up from germline, CDR1 is MGHRA and CDR2 is YSYEKL. With V trimmed by 1 base and J by 4 bases, 2 bases remained unmatched.

The CDR3 bases are TGTGCCAGCAGAGGTCCAGAGGCTTGGTGGAGTAATGAGCAGTTCTTC. Translated, it gives CASRGPEAWWSNEQFF. This sequence joins TRBV7-9 and TRBJ2-1; no clear D gene. The V and J ends lost 6 bases and 7 bases respectively, with 22 bases between them. Germline V gene sequence: CDR1 SEHNR, CDR2 FQNEAQ (reference sequence). This CDR3 comprises 16 residues.

The chain joins TRBV19 to TRBJ2-1; D gene unclear. The CDR3 consists of 10 residues. CDR1 LNHDA and CDR2 SQIVND come from the germline V gene (reference sequence). Trimming cost V 5 bases and J 7 bases, with 3 bases left between them. The CDR3 is CASSLNEQFF. As DNA, the CDR3 is TGTGCCAGTAGTCTAAATGAGCAGTTCTTC. Full variable domain (remainder filled in from reference TRBV19 and TRBJ2-1): DGGITQSPKYLFRKEGQNVTLSCEQNLNHDAMYWYRQDPGQGLRLIYYSQIVNDFQKGDIAEGYSVSREKKESFPLTVTSAQKNPTAFYLCASSLNEQFFGPGTRLTVL.

V usage is TRBV18 and J usage is TRBJ2-2, with unresolved D. The CDR3 has 14 residues. V was clipped by 4 bases and J by 4 bases, with 10 bases between them. Germline-derived CDR1 and CDR2 are KGHSH and LQKENI. The CDR3 reads CASSQLDTTGELFF. Here the CDR3 DNA reads TGTGCCAGCTCACAACTCGACACCACCGGGGAGCTGTTTTTT.

The V and J genes are TRBV11-2 and TRBJ2-5, with D perhaps matching TRBD2 (6 bases). The CDR3 is 15 residues long. Germline lookup yields CDR1 SGHAT and CDR2 FQNNGV. The V and J ends lost 4 bases and 1 base respectively, with 13 bases between them. The CDR3 DNA follows: TGTGCCAGCAGCTCCATCGGAGGGTTCCAAGAGACCCAGTACTTC. Its translation: CASSSIGGFQETQYF.

This chain connects TRBV2 to TRBJ1-5; perhaps TRBD1 as D (6 bases). The CDR3 sequence is 22 residues long. V shed 0 bases and J shed 0 bases, with 27 bases lying between them. The germline gives CDR1 SNHLY, CDR2 FYNNEI. For the CDR3, the DNA is TGTGCCAGCAGTGAAGCGGACCAAATAATAACAGGGCGAGCTACTAGCAATCAGCCCCAGCATTTT. It codes for CASSEADQIITGRATSNQPQHF.

V and J are TRBV29-1 and TRBJ1-1, with D possibly being TRBD1 (6 bases). The CDR3 has 12 amino acids. Per the germline V gene, CDR1 is SQVTM and CDR2 is ANQGSEA. V lost 7 bases to trimming and J lost 1 base, with 10 bases between them. CDR3 in amino acids: CSGTTGNTEAFF. The CDR3 DNA is TGCAGCGGTACGACAGGGAACACTGAAGCTTTCTTT.

The chain carries TRBV12-5 and TRBJ1-5; D is uncertain. CDR1 LGHNT and CDR2 FRNRAP come from the germline V gene. CDR3 size: 11 residues. The V end was cut by 7 bases, the J end by 7 bases, with 8 bases between. CDR3 coding DNA: TGTGCTAGTGCTGAGGGCCAGCCCCAGCATTTT. It specifies CASAEGQPQHF.

The V call is TRBV9, the J call TRBJ2-7, with TRBD2 matching 8 bases. Germline values: CDR1 SGDLS, CDR2 YYNGEE. Trimming cost V 0 bases and J 2 bases; bases outside gene matches: 4. The CDR3 runs 15 residues. CDR3 sequence reads: CASSVEAGDTYEQYF. The CDR3 nucleotides read TGTGCCAGCAGCGTAGAAGCGGGGGATACCTACGAGCAGTACTTC.

This chain links TRBV5-1 with TRBJ2-1; the D gene is possibly TRBD2 (5 bases). The germline V gene has CDR1 SGHRS and CDR2 YFSETQ. The CDR3 runs 13 residues. Between the trimmed V and J ends, which lost 6 bases and 8 bases, there was a span of 15 bases. The CDR3 DNA follows: TGCGCCAGCACCCTCCGACGGGGAGATGAGCAGTTCTTC. As protein: CASTLRRGDEQFF.

This clone was counted between two and nine times. The chain joins TRBV10-3 to TRBJ1-1; maybe TRBD1 (6 bases). The CDR3 totals 15 residues. The V and J ends lost 5 bases and 0 bases respectively, with 13 bases between them. The germline V gene encodes CDR1 ENHRY and CDR2 SYGVKD. CDR3 nucleotide sequence: TGTGCCATCAGTAGGGACACCTTTATGAACACTGAAGCTTTCTTT. Protein: CAISRDTFMNTEAFF.